This T cell receptor (beta chain) was sequenced during a study of T cells after yellow fever vaccination. On this clonotype itself: Its cognate antigen is unknown.

Germline V gene data show CDR1 as DFQATT and CDR2 as SNEGSKA (reference sequence). The CDR3 consists of 11 residues. The V and J ends lost 5 bases and 4 bases respectively, with 9 bases between them. One entry per CDR3 protein, called by TCRdb with MiXCR from the 5' RACE reads. The sample has hundreds of thousands of distinct CDR3 sequences; around 6.5% are singletons. Study conclusions and caveats: A small share of clonotypes appeared in both CD4 and CD8 compartments.

The chain is built from TRBV20-1 and TRBJ2-7; no reliable D call. The receptor's source is a man between 25 and 39 years old who received the YFV17D yellow fever vaccine. Sequencing was performed on PBMCs, taken 5 days after the yellow fever booster vaccination. The CDR3 sequence: CSAVGKYEQYF. The CDR3 DNA reads TGCAGTGCTGTGGGGAAATACGAGCAGTACTTC.